The clone carrying this T cell receptor beta chain appeared once. Assay used: immunoSEQ multiplex PCR; TCRdb lists only in-frame clones, some missing. This sample has about 54,000 clones; roughly 94% occur once, and the top ten carry about 0.22%. This sample was taken from a study of technical replicates of blood from four donors. The germline CDR1 and CDR2 sequences are MNHEY and SVGAGI. CDR3 length: 13 residues. Losses at the gene ends were 2 bases for V and 6 bases for J; bases not matched to a gene: 1. The V gene is TRBV6-5, the J gene TRBJ2-1; the match to TRBD1 covers 7 bases. The sequence was obtained from a human donor in good health. Material for sequencing was T cells isolated from PBMCs. In nucleotides, the CDR3 is TGTGCCAGCAGTTACAGGGACAGCAATGAGCAGTTCTTC. As protein: CASSYRDSNEQFF.